This T cell receptor beta chain was obtained from a study of control samples from healthy donors and cancer patients. Repertoires were generated with immunoSEQ multiplex PCR, while TCRdb's copy carries only in-frame clones and drops some. The sample holds hundreds of thousands of clones; about 93% are singletons and the top ten take around 6.5%. This receptor was identified in a man aged 40-50 years with head and neck cancer. Sequenced input: PBMCs.

In DNA, the CDR3 is TGTGCCAGCACCTTGAATAGCGGGGGTTACTACGAGCAGTACTTC. The encoded protein is CASTLNSGGYYEQYF. The chain uses TRBV28 and TRBJ2-7, with TRBD2 identical over 9 bases. J gave up 3 bases and V 7 bases, and 10 bases lay outside the gene matches. Germline lookup yields CDR1 MDHEN and CDR2 SYDVKM. The CDR3 has 15 residues.